This TCR beta chain was retrieved from a study of control samples from healthy donors and cancer patients. CDR3 length equals 14 residues. Germline V gene sequence: CDR1 SGHTA, CDR2 FQGNSA. The J segment lost 1 base and the V segment lost 5 bases, leaving 1 base of the junction unmatched. TCRdb's table, derived via immunoSEQ multiplex PCR, lists solely in-frame clones and lacks some. The sample gives 150,000 to 180,000 clones, just under 95% of which show up once; approximately 5.7% is in the top ten. The J gene is TRBJ2-7, the V gene TRBV7-2, with TRBD1 matching over 11 bases. The specimen sequenced was blood. The sequence was obtained from a middle-aged man in good health. CDR3 nucleotides: TGTGCCAGCAGCCGGGACAGGGGGTCCTACGAGCAGTACTTC. Protein sequence: CASSRDRGSYEQYF. Combining the CDR3 with reference TRBV7-2 and TRBJ2-7 gives the whole variable domain GAGVSQSPSNKVTEKGKDVELRCDPISGHTALYWYRQSLGQGLEFLIYFQGNSAPDKSGLPSDRFSAERTGGSVSTLTIQRTQQEDSAVYLCASSRDRGSYEQYFGPGTRLTVT.